This T cell receptor (beta chain) comes out of a study of tumor-infiltrating lymphocytes in localized non-small cell lung cancer. J gave up 5 bases and V 5 bases, and 2 bases lay outside the gene matches. This CDR3 region has 14 residues. Assay used: immunoSEQ multiplex PCR; TCRdb lists only in-frame clones, some missing. Of approximately 8,400 clones in the sample, around 75% were seen once. Sequenced material: uninvolved lung tissue not adjacent to the tumor. The TCR originated in a human donor with non-small cell lung cancer. V gene TRBV23-1 combines with J gene TRBJ2-2, with TRBD1 identical over 10 bases. TRBV23-1 is an ORF, with its function uncertain. CDR3 protein: CASSRTGGTGELFF. The CDR3 coding sequence is TGCGCCAGCAGTAGGACAGGGGGGACCGGGGAGCTGTTTTTT.